Listed here are 29 T cell receptor beta chains from one sample, sequenced in a study of ipilimumab plus nivolumab after autologous stem cell transplantation. Assay used: immunoSEQ multiplex PCR; TCRdb lists only in-frame clones, some missing. The table has over 80,000 clones, about 83% seen once. The source material was PBMCs, sampled in a trial of ipilimumab plus nivolumab as post-transplant consolidation. The receptors here all came from a male donor with diffuse large B-cell lymphoma.

V is TRBV7-2 and J is TRBJ1-5, with unresolved D. The CDR3 spans 12 residues. From germline, CDR1 is SGHTA and CDR2 FQGNSA. V lost 1 base, J lost 7 bases, and 5 bases lay in between. CDR3 loop: CASSLGSQPQHF. The DNA for the CDR3 is TGTGCCAGCAGCTTAGGAAGCCAGCCCCAGCATTTT.

A few counts support this clone. The chain couples TRBV29-1 to TRBJ2-5, with 9 positions matching TRBD1. The CDR3 spans 14 residues. Germline CDR1 is SQVTM and CDR2 is ANQGSEA. V lost 5 bases and J lost 2; bases outside the gene matches: 6. The CDR3 DNA reads TGCAGCGTTTTACAGGGGGCGCATCAAGAGACCCAGTACTTC. It translates to CSVLQGAHQETQYF.

The chain links TRBV10-3 to TRBJ2-3; D remains ambiguous. The CDR3 totals 12 residues. V shed 8 bases and J shed 6 bases, with 12 bases lying between them. Germline CDR1 is ENHRY and CDR2 is SYGVKD. CDR3 sequence reads: CAIGKRDDTQYF. The CDR3 nucleotides are TGTGCCATCGGCAAGAGAGACGATACGCAGTATTTT.

This clone was picked up one time. The chain is built from TRBV2 and TRBJ2-5; 10 bases agree with TRBD1. V gave up 10 bases and J gave up 2 bases; unmatched junction bases: 10. Germline V gene data show CDR1 as SNHLY and CDR2 as FYNNEI. The CDR3 extends over 15 amino acids. CDR3 amino acids: CATSRDRGDQETQYF. CDR3 DNA: TGTGCCACCAGCCGGGACAGGGGTGATCAAGAGACCCAGTACTTC.

The chain carries TRBV6-5 and TRBJ1-3; TRBD1 matches 7 bases. The CDR3 contains 15 residues. Germline V gene sequence: CDR1 MNHEY, CDR2 SVGAGI. With V trimmed by 4 bases and J by 0 bases, 3 bases remained unmatched. The CDR3 reads CASSSGDSSGNTIYF. The CDR3 DNA sequence: TGTGCCAGCAGTTCCGGGGACAGCTCTGGAAACACCATATATTTT.

CDR3 sequence reads: CASSYRGRDGYTF. CDR3 coding DNA: TGTGCCAGCAGTTACAGGGGACGAGATGGCTACACCTTC. V and J are TRBV6-5 and TRBJ1-2; a possible D gene is TRBD1 (5 bases). This CDR3 contains 13 residues. Germline V gene lookup returns CDR1 MNHEY and CDR2 SVGAGI. V was shortened by 2 bases and J by 6 bases, with 10 bases between the two germline ends.

This chain uses TRBV11-2 with TRBJ2-1, with 8 positions matching TRBD2. The CDR3 has 15 amino acids. The V gene's germline CDR1 is SGHAT and CDR2 FQNNGV. Losses at the gene ends were 2 bases for V and 10 bases for J; bases not matched to a gene: 10. In DNA form, the CDR3 reads TGTGCCAGCAGCTTATTCGCGGGGGGCGTTGGGGAGCAGTTCTTC. Translated: CASSLFAGGVGEQFF. The full variable domain, its missing parts supplied by reference TRBV11-2 and TRBJ2-1, is EAGVAQSPRYKIIEKRQSVAFWCNPISGHATLYWYQQILGQGPKLLIQFQNNGVVDDSQLPKDRFSAERLKGVDSTLKIQPAKLEDSAVYLCASSLFAGGVGEQFFGPGTRLTVL.

The rearrangement links TRBV30 to TRBJ2-4; D gene ambiguous. V dropped 4 bases and J dropped 7 bases, with 17 bases sitting between them. The germline V gene has CDR1 GTSNPN and CDR2 SVGIG (reference sequence). CDR3 size: 14 residues. In DNA, the CDR3 is TGTGCCTGGACGTGTCCCGGGCACGGGAACATTCAGTACTTC. Translation: CAWTCPGHGNIQYF.

This clone came up a few times. The chain recombines TRBV21-1 with TRBJ1-1. TRBV21-1 is classified as a pseudogene. The CDR3 sequence is 12 residues long. The chain's CDR3 is CASSKPDTEAFF. CDR3 nucleotides: TGTGCCAGCAGCAAGCCTGACACTGAAGCTTTCTTT.

In its sample, this clone was seen once. The chain links TRBV2 to TRBJ2-5; 7 positions match TRBD2. V lost 8 bases and J lost 4; bases outside the gene matches: 4. This CDR3 is built from 12 residues. Germline V gene sequence: CDR1 SNHLY, CDR2 FYNNEI. In DNA, the CDR3 is TGTGCCAGCGGGGGGGGTGGAGAGACCCAGTACTTC. This encodes CASGGGGETQYF.

This clone was counted only a few times. This chain connects TRBV29-1 to TRBJ1-1; 8 nucleotides line up with TRBD1. The CDR3 is 13 residues long. Germline-derived CDR1 and CDR2 are SQVTM and ANQGSEA. After removal of 7 bases from V and 3 bases from J, the junction contained 7 bases not matched to a gene. The DNA for the CDR3 is TGCAGCGGGACAGGGTGGGGGTACACTGAAGCTTTCTTT. This sequence encodes CSGTGWGYTEAFF.

The chain links TRBV29-1 to TRBJ2-3; TRBD2 matches 16 bases. V gave up 6 bases and J gave up 4 bases; unmatched junction bases: 7. This CDR3 comprises 16 residues. Germline V gene sequence: CDR1 SQVTM, CDR2 ANQGSEA. CDR3 amino acids: CSVLRGLAGGADTQYF. As DNA, the CDR3 is TGCAGCGTCCTTAGGGGACTAGCGGGGGGGGCAGATACGCAGTATTTT.

The chain employs TRBV11-2 and TRBJ1-2; D gene unclear. This CDR3 region has 13 residues. CDR1 and CDR2 (germline): SGHAT, FQNNGV. V was trimmed by 6 bases and J by 3 bases, leaving 11 bases between them. The CDR3 loop reads CASRRITDYGYTF. CDR3 nucleotide sequence: TGTGCCAGCAGGAGAATTACTGACTATGGCTACACCTTC.

The CDR3 here is CASSPARHSGANVLTF. In DNA form, the CDR3 reads TGTGCCAGCAGCCCGGCCCGACACTCTGGGGCCAACGTCCTGACTTTC. This chain uses TRBV5-8 with TRBJ2-6, with D unclear. The germline V and J ends were trimmed by 4 bases and 0 bases, with 11 bases remaining between them. In germline, CDR1 is SGHTS, CDR2 YDEGEE. The CDR3 has 16 residues.

The chain combines TRBV28 with TRBJ2-4; a possible D gene is TRBD2 (6 bases). The V and J ends lost 2 bases and 5 bases respectively, with 10 bases between them. Per the germline V gene, CDR1 is MDHEN and CDR2 is SYDVKM. This CDR3 region has 14 residues. The DNA for the CDR3 is TGTGCCAGCAGTTTAGGGGGGACCGAAAACATTCAGTACTTC. Translated: CASSLGGTENIQYF.

The chain carries TRBV5-1 and TRBJ2-3; D uncertain. Trimming took 0 bases from V and 0 from J, leaving 5 bases between them. CDR1 SGHRS and CDR2 YFSETQ come from the germline V gene. The CDR3 contains 14 residues. CDR3 in amino acids: CASSLGASTDTQYF. The CDR3 DNA sequence: TGCGCCAGCAGCTTGGGGGCAAGCACAGATACGCAGTATTTT.

The rearrangement uses TRBV7-9 and TRBJ1-5; no definite D call. Trimming took off 5 bases at V and 7 bases at J, with 12 bases between the two ends. Germline CDR1 reads SEHNR; CDR2 reads FQNEAQ (reference sequence). CDR3 length: 13 residues. CDR3 sequence (DNA): TGTGCCAGCAGCCGAAATATGGGACAGCCCCAGCATTTT. It codes for CASSRNMGQPQHF. The full variable domain, with the rest looked up from reference TRBV7-9 and TRBJ1-5, is DTGVSQNPRHKITKRGQNVTFRCDPISEHNRLYWYRQTLGQGPEFLTYFQNEAQLEKSRLLSDRFSAERPKGSFSTLEIQRTEQGDSAMYLCASSRNMGQPQHFGDGTRLSIL.

The chain has TRBV7-9 and TRBJ1-1; D is unresolved. CDR1 SEHNR and CDR2 FQNEAQ come from the germline V gene (reference sequence). The CDR3 is made up of 13 amino acids. Trimming removed 3 bases at V and 0 bases at J, with 5 bases between. The CDR3 coding sequence is TGTGCCAGCAGCTTTGAAATGAACACTGAAGCTTTCTTT. Its protein product is CASSFEMNTEAFF.

V gene TRBV29-1 combines with J gene TRBJ2-2, with TRBD2 as a possible D gene (5 bases). Germline CDR1 reads SQVTM; CDR2 reads ANQGSEA. The V gene lost 5 bases and the J gene lost 6 bases, with 13 bases spanning the gap. This CDR3 has 13 residues. The CDR3 DNA is TGCAGCGTTCTCCCAGCGGAGGCCGGGGAGCTGTTTTTT. Residues: CSVLPAEAGELFF.

The J gene is TRBJ1-6, the V gene TRBV6-6; 7 bases line up with TRBD1. CDR3 length equals 15 residues. Unmatched junction bases numbered 3, after V lost 2 bases and J lost 5 bases. The germline V gene encodes CDR1 MNHNY and CDR2 SVGAGI (reference sequence). Written as DNA, the CDR3 is TGTGCCAGCAGTTACGGGACAGTTCATAATTCACCCCTCCACTTT. It specifies CASSYGTVHNSPLHF.

The chain has TRBV5-1 and TRBJ2-2; D ambiguous. This CDR3 has 14 amino acids. Germline CDR1 is SGHRS and CDR2 is YFSETQ. The V and J ends lost 2 bases and 3 bases respectively, with 8 bases between them. DNA of the CDR3: TGCGCCAGCAGCTTTGAGAGACACACCGGGGAGCTGTTTTTT. Protein: CASSFERHTGELFF.

The gene calls are TRBV5-1 and TRBJ1-4; D possibly corresponds to TRBD1 (6 bases). Germline CDR1 SGHRS, CDR2 YFSETQ. The germline V and J ends were trimmed by 4 bases and 5 bases, with 15 bases remaining between them. The CDR3 spans 15 residues. The CDR3 nucleotides read TGCGCCAGCAGCCTCCGGACAGCTCCGAATGAAAAACTGTTTTTT. Its protein is CASSLRTAPNEKLFF.

The J gene is TRBJ1-4, the V gene TRBV7-6, with D unresolved. This CDR3 is built from 15 residues. Looked up from germline, CDR1 is SGHVS and CDR2 is FNYEAQ. Trimming pared 1 base from V and 0 bases from J, leaving 6 bases between. CDR3: CASSLGAATNEKLFF. The CDR3 DNA reads TGTGCCAGCAGCTTAGGTGCAGCAACTAATGAAAAACTGTTTTTT.

This clone appeared once. The chain is built from TRBV21-1 and TRBJ2-1. TRBV21-1 is an annotated pseudogene. The length of the CDR3 is 14 residues. This CDR3 reads CASSLRAAYNEQFF. CDR3 coding DNA: TGTGCCAGCAGTCTCCGGGCGGCCTACAATGAGCAGTTCTTC.

V gene TRBV6-5 combines with J gene TRBJ1-6; D remains ambiguous. Trimming removed 5 bases at V and 10 bases at J, with 15 bases between. CDR1 is MNHEY and CDR2 is SVGAGI in the germline V gene. The CDR3 runs to 14 residues. This chain's CDR3 is CASSAHKVASPLHF. Written as DNA, the CDR3 is TGTGCCAGCAGTGCCCACAAGGTCGCATCACCCCTCCACTTT.

The rearrangement joins TRBV4-3 to TRBJ1-1; 10 bases line up with TRBD1. With 2 bases clipped from V and 7 bases from J, the junction kept 13 bases outside the gene matches. CDR1 LGHNA and CDR2 YSLEER come from the germline V gene. The CDR3 is made up of 17 amino acids. CDR3 in DNA: TGCGCCAGCAGCCAATCTATCTCCGGGACAGGGGCTAGTGAAGCTTTCTTT. It codes for CASSQSISGTGASEAFF.

The rearrangement joins TRBV6-5 to TRBJ1-6; 8 bases match TRBD1. V lost 10 bases, J lost 7 bases, and 3 bases stayed unmatched. Germline V gene data show CDR1 as MNHEY and CDR2 as SVGAGI. The CDR3 totals 12 residues. This CDR3 is CATQGANSPLHF. The CDR3 DNA follows: TGTGCCACCCAGGGGGCGAATTCACCCCTCCACTTT.

V and J are TRBV19 and TRBJ2-7, with D possibly matching TRBD1 (6 bases). Trimming took off 6 bases at V and 5 bases at J, with 14 bases between the two ends. The germline V gene has CDR1 LNHDA and CDR2 SQIVND (reference sequence). The CDR3 totals 13 residues. The CDR3 spells CASRNTGSNEQYF. The CDR3 DNA is TGTGCCAGTAGAAACACAGGGAGCAACGAGCAGTACTTC.

The J gene is TRBJ1-2, the V gene TRBV6-1; tentatively, D is TRBD1 (5 bases). V dropped 1 base and J dropped 2 bases, with 14 bases sitting between them. CDR1 MNHNS and CDR2 SASEGT come from the germline V gene. The CDR3 runs 16 residues. CDR3 region: CASSEGARGRNYGYTF. The DNA of the CDR3 is TGTGCCAGCAGTGAAGGGGCGAGGGGACGAAACTATGGCTACACCTTC.